The clone carrying this TCR beta chain appeared a few times. As yet, its antigen is unknown. V was pared by 3 bases and J by 3 bases, with 5 bases of the junction left unmatched. The germline V gene encodes CDR1 GTSNPN and CDR2 SVGIG (reference sequence). This CDR3 is 15 amino acids long. Through Arm-PCR of CDR3 regions and iRepertoire HTBI primers, TCR beta libraries were built. TCRdb re-derived calls from the multiplex PCR reads in MiXCR, one entry per CDR3 protein. Seen here are 400,000 to 450,000 distinct CDR3 sequences, 14% to 15% observed once, and the top ten hold over 15%. This specimen comes from a study of regulatory T cells in long-lasting Graves disease. Notes on the study in general: A limited number of samples was an acknowledged limitation.

Documented time point: newly diagnosed GD, antithyroid drugs for less than 3 months. PBMC RNA served as the TCR library source. These data are also associated with another study on T cells in Graves' hyperthyroidism and ophthalmopathy.

The clonotype was recovered from a woman aged 30 to 39 with Graves disease. V and J are TRBV30 and TRBJ2-5, with 12 bases that match TRBD1. The sequences come from peripheral blood mononuclear cells (PBMCs), collected at new diagnosis, from a patient treated with antithyroid drugs. The CDR3 DNA reads TGTGCCTGGAGGGGGACAGGGGGCGGGAAAGAGACCCAGTACTTC. Amino acids: CAWRGTGGGKETQYF.